The 27 T cell receptor beta chains listed next were all sequenced from one sample in a study of control samples from healthy donors and cancer patients. Some clones are missing from TCRdb's copy, which holds only in-frame ones; the method was immunoSEQ multiplex PCR. This sample yields 100,000 to 150,000 clones, of which around 92% are seen a single time; 0.58% belongs to the top ten. Sequenced sample: PBMCs. Receptor source: an older man with head and neck cancer.

The genes are TRBV12-3 or TRBV12-4 and TRBJ2-7; D is undetermined. The CDR3 length is 12 residues. V was trimmed by 6 bases and J by 4 bases, leaving 10 bases between them. CDR3: CASSPPGYEQYF. The CDR3, as DNA: TGTGCCAGCAGCCCCCCAGGATACGAGCAGTACTTC.

V usage is TRBV19 and J usage is TRBJ1-3; D is uncertain. V lost 5 bases and J 0 bases, leaving 11 bases between the germline ends. The CDR3 runs to 15 residues. Germline CDR1 is LNHDA and CDR2 is SQIVND (reference sequence). CDR3 sequence (DNA): TGTGCCAGTAGTCCTGACGGGTCCTCTGGAAACACCATATATTTT. Its protein product is CASSPDGSSGNTIYF.

The chain is built from TRBV11-2 and TRBJ1-1; the D is unclear. Germline lookup yields CDR1 SGHAT and CDR2 FQNNGV. V was trimmed by 0 bases and J by 6 bases, leaving 5 bases between them. The CDR3 runs to 12 residues. This CDR3 reads CASSLDSPEAFF. The CDR3 coding sequence is TGTGCCAGCAGCTTAGATTCTCCTGAAGCTTTCTTT. Drawing the rest from reference TRBV11-2 and TRBJ1-1, the complete variable domain is EAGVAQSPRYKIIEKRQSVAFWCNPISGHATLYWYQQILGQGPKLLIQFQNNGVVDDSQLPKDRFSAERLKGVDSTLKIQPAKLEDSAVYLCASSLDSPEAFFGQGTRLTVV.

This clone is a singleton in its sample. The chain couples TRBV5-1 to TRBJ2-1, with TRBD2 identical over 11 bases. The ends lost 3 bases at V and 4 bases at J; junction bases unmatched: 15. Germline CDR1 reads SGHRS; CDR2 reads YFSETQ. The CDR3 runs 19 residues. CDR3 amino acids: CASSSKGSLAGGLYNEQFF. CDR3 DNA: TGCGCCAGCAGCTCCAAGGGCTCTCTAGCGGGGGGATTGTACAATGAGCAGTTCTTC.

The gene calls are TRBV21-1 and TRBJ2-7. TRBV21-1 has pseudogene status. The CDR3 has 12 amino acids. The CDR3 loop reads CASSGGVYEQYF. The CDR3 nucleotides read TGTGCCAGCAGCGGTGGGGTTTACGAGCAGTACTTC.

This clone is a singleton in its sample. V gene TRBV30 combines with J gene TRBJ1-4; D unclear. The CDR3 is 14 residues long. Trimming removed 0 bases at V and 8 bases at J, with 13 bases between. Germline values: CDR1 GTSNPN, CDR2 SVGIG (reference sequence). CDR3 nucleotides: TGTGCCTGGAGTGTATCTTCAAGGGTGGAAAAACTGTTTTTT. Translated: CAWSVSSRVEKLFF.

This sequence joins TRBV7-8 and TRBJ2-1; possibly TRBD1 for D (6 bases). Trimming stripped 5 bases from V and 4 bases from J, with 12 bases between. The CDR3 contains 14 residues. CDR1 SGHVS and CDR2 FQNEAQ come from the germline V gene. CDR3 region: CASSVRTEYNEQFF. CDR3 coding DNA: TGTGCCAGCAGCGTAAGGACAGAATACAATGAGCAGTTCTTC.

The chain combines TRBV6-5 with TRBJ2-2, with D possibly being TRBD1 (6 bases). Trimming took 7 bases from V and 6 from J, leaving 9 bases between them. Germline V gene data show CDR1 as MNHEY and CDR2 as SVGAGI. This CDR3 is built from 12 residues. CDR3 nucleotide sequence: TGTGCCAGCACCTGGACAGCCGGGGAGCTGTTTTTT. Encoded protein: CASTWTAGELFF.

As DNA, the CDR3 is TGTGCCATCAGTGAAAGGGACGGGGGTAATTCACCCCTCCACTTT. Encoded protein: CAISERDGGNSPLHF. The chain recombines TRBV10-3 with TRBJ1-6; weak D call: TRBD1 (5 bases). Germline V lookup: CDR1 ENHRY, CDR2 SYGVKD. Trimming took off 3 bases at V and 6 bases at J, with 12 bases between the two ends. The CDR3 runs 15 residues.

The chain has TRBV28 and TRBJ1-3, with 8 bases identical to TRBD1. CDR3 length: 15 residues. Germline V gene lookup returns CDR1 MDHEN and CDR2 SYDVKM. V was pared by 2 bases and J by 2 bases, with 2 bases of the junction left unmatched. CDR3 region: CASSLPTGAGNTIYF. CDR3 coding DNA: TGTGCCAGCAGTTTACCGACAGGGGCTGGAAACACCATATATTTT.

The chain carries TRBV6-6 and TRBJ1-1, with 9 bases identical to TRBD1. Trimming removed 5 bases from V and 6 bases from J; junction bases left unmatched: 19. The germline gives CDR1 MNHNY, CDR2 SVGAGI (reference sequence). The CDR3 is 18 residues long. CDR3 region: CASSPPGQGPPPRAEAFF. CDR3 DNA sequence: TGTGCCAGCAGTCCTCCGGGACAGGGACCTCCCCCGAGGGCTGAAGCTTTCTTT.

The chain uses TRBV5-4 and TRBJ2-2; D is perhaps TRBD1 (6 bases). CDR1 is SGHNT and CDR2 is YYREEE in the germline V gene (reference sequence). The CDR3 spans 15 residues. Trimming stripped 4 bases from V and 1 base from J, with 11 bases between. The chain's CDR3 is CASSGGIRNTGELFF. CDR3 DNA sequence: TGTGCCAGCAGCGGGGGCATAAGGAACACCGGGGAGCTGTTTTTT.

The rearrangement links TRBV5-4 to TRBJ2-1, with no clear D. The CDR3 runs 13 residues. In germline, CDR1 is SGHNT, CDR2 YYREEE (reference sequence). V lost 3 bases to trimming and J lost 7 bases, with 11 bases between them. This chain's CDR3 is CASSSQTANEQFF. CDR3 coding DNA: TGTGCCAGCAGCTCCCAAACGGCGAATGAGCAGTTCTTC. Based on the CDR3 plus reference TRBV5-4 and TRBJ2-1, the full variable domain is ETGVTQSPTHLIKTRGQQVTLRCSSQSGHNTVSWYQQALGQGPQFIFQYYREEENGRGNFPPRFSGLQFPNYSSELNVNALELDDSALYLCASSSQTANEQFFGPGTRLTVL.

The chain links TRBV5-4 to TRBJ2-5; TRBD2 matches 7 bases. There are 13 residues in the CDR3. Looked up from germline, CDR1 is SGHNT and CDR2 is YYREEE (reference sequence). Trimming cost V 3 bases and J 2 bases; bases outside gene matches: 1. The chain's CDR3 is CASSSGLQETQYF. The DNA of the CDR3 is TGTGCCAGCAGCTCGGGACTACAAGAGACCCAGTACTTC.

The rearrangement links TRBV13 to TRBJ2-3; 7 bases are shared with TRBD2. V dropped 5 bases and J dropped 8; count of bases not matched to a gene: 10. This CDR3 region has 14 residues. Germline-derived CDR1 and CDR2 are PRHDT and FYEKMQ (reference sequence). The CDR3 reads CASSLRLGGGTQYF. The DNA for the CDR3 is TGTGCCAGCAGCCTACGACTTGGCGGGGGTACGCAGTATTTT.

This chain uses TRBV6-2 or TRBV6-3 with TRBJ1-1; TRBD1 aligns across 9 bases. The CDR3 has 11 amino acids. Looked up from germline, CDR1 is MNHEY and CDR2 is SVGEGT. The V and J ends lost 6 bases and 12 bases, in that order; junction bases with no gene match: 5. CDR3: CASSRTGAPFF. The CDR3 nucleotides are TGTGCCAGCAGCCGGACAGGGGCACCTTTCTTT.

V and J are TRBV30 and TRBJ2-7; TRBD1 aligns across 8 bases. CDR1 is GTSNPN, CDR2 SVGIG, per germline (reference sequence). The CDR3 has 14 residues. After removal of 2 bases from V and 2 bases from J, the junction contained 5 bases not matched to a gene. CDR3 amino acids: CAWSYQGATYEQYF. DNA of the CDR3: TGTGCCTGGAGTTATCAGGGGGCTACCTACGAGCAGTACTTC.

This clone was seen a single time. The chain joins TRBV2 to TRBJ2-3, with D uncertain. This CDR3 comprises 13 residues. With 10 bases removed from V and 0 bases from J, the gap between germline ends came to 11 bases. Germline V gene lookup returns CDR1 SNHLY and CDR2 FYNNEI. The chain's CDR3 is CATDDGSTDTQYF. DNA for the CDR3: TGTGCCACCGACGATGGAAGCACAGATACGCAGTATTTT. The full variable domain, in which reference TRBV2 and TRBJ2-3 provide the parts outside the CDR3, is EPEVTQTPSHQVTQMGQEVILRCVPISNHLYFYWYRQILGQKVEFLVSFYNNEISEKSEIFDDQFSVERPDGSNFTLKIRSTKLEDSAMYFCATDDGSTDTQYFGPGTRLTVL.

The rearrangement joins TRBV6-5 to TRBJ2-5, with TRBD1 identical over 7 bases. Losses at the gene ends were 4 bases for V and 2 bases for J; bases not matched to a gene: 4. This CDR3 comprises 14 residues. Per the germline V gene, CDR1 is MNHEY and CDR2 is SVGAGI. CDR3 protein: CASSLWDRQETQYF. The CDR3 nucleotides read TGTGCCAGCAGTTTATGGGACAGACAAGAGACCCAGTACTTC.

CDR3 protein: CASSSTGRAYEQYF. The CDR3 DNA reads as TGTGCCAGCAGTTCGACAGGGAGGGCCTACGAGCAGTACTTC. The chain couples TRBV6-2 or TRBV6-3 to TRBJ2-7; D may match TRBD1 or TRBD2 (7 bases each). The CDR3 is 14 amino acids. V was clipped by 4 bases and J by 2 bases, with 12 bases between them. Germline CDR1 is MNHEY and CDR2 is SVGEGT.

This clone came up a few times. This chain links TRBV3-1 (or the pseudogene TRBV3-2) with TRBJ2-1; no definite D call. Germline CDR1 reads LGHDT; CDR2 reads YNNKEL (reference sequence). The CDR3 runs to 15 residues. V dropped 5 bases and J dropped 0 bases, with 11 bases sitting between them. For the CDR3, the DNA is TGTGCCAGCAGCACTGGACCGAGCTCCTACAATGAGCAGTTCTTC. This codes for CASSTGPSSYNEQFF.

The chain links TRBV4-3 to TRBJ1-6; D remains unclear. CDR1 is LGHNA and CDR2 is YSLEER in the germline V gene. This CDR3 has 15 amino acids. V was clipped by 0 bases and J by 11 bases, with 14 bases between them. The CDR3 nucleotides read TGCGCCAGCAGCCAAGATTATAACGGCTGGGCACCCCTCCACTTT. As protein: CASSQDYNGWAPLHF.

The V and J genes are TRBV5-1 and TRBJ2-3; no firm D call. CDR1 is SGHRS and CDR2 is YFSETQ in the germline V gene. CDR3 length: 14 amino acids. V lost 1 base, J lost 1 base, and 7 bases lay in between. The CDR3 sequence is CASSLSMGTDTQYF. The DNA of the CDR3 is TGCGCCAGCAGCTTGTCAATGGGCACAGATACGCAGTATTTT.

The chain employs TRBV3-1 (or the pseudogene TRBV3-2) and TRBJ1-6; D is undetermined. Germline V gives CDR1 LGHDT, CDR2 YNNKEL (reference sequence). The CDR3 contains 16 residues. The germline V and J ends were trimmed by 4 bases and 0 bases, with 10 bases remaining between them. CDR3 in amino acids: CASSPPYGSYNSPLHF. The CDR3 DNA reads TGTGCCAGCAGCCCCCCATACGGCTCCTATAATTCACCCCTCCACTTT.

CDR3 region: CASSPTGVRNTEAFF. In nucleotides, the CDR3 is TGTGCCAGCAGCCCGACAGGGGTGAGGAACACTGAAGCTTTCTTT. The chain is built from TRBV6-5 and TRBJ1-1, with 8 bases fitting TRBD1. The CDR3 covers 15 residues. Germline lookup yields CDR1 MNHEY and CDR2 SVGAGI. Trimming cost V 6 bases and J 1 base; bases outside gene matches: 7.

This clone came up once. The chain is built from TRBV10-3 and TRBJ2-3; 10 bases map to TRBD1. The CDR3 is 14 amino acids. Losses at the gene ends were 8 bases for V and 4 bases for J; bases not matched to a gene: 6. Germline V gene data show CDR1 as ENHRY and CDR2 as SYGVKD. CDR3 bases: TGTGCCATCGGTGGACAGGGGGGATCAGATACGCAGTATTTT. It codes for CAIGGQGGSDTQYF.

This sequence joins TRBV4-1 and TRBJ1-1; a weak D match, TRBD1 (5 bases). This CDR3 has 14 amino acids. The germline gives CDR1 MGHRA, CDR2 YSYEKL. Deletions cut 4 bases from V and 1 base from J, with 10 bases between. The CDR3 DNA reads TGCGCCAGCAGCCCAACAGACAGGAACACTGAAGCTTTCTTT. This codes for CASSPTDRNTEAFF.